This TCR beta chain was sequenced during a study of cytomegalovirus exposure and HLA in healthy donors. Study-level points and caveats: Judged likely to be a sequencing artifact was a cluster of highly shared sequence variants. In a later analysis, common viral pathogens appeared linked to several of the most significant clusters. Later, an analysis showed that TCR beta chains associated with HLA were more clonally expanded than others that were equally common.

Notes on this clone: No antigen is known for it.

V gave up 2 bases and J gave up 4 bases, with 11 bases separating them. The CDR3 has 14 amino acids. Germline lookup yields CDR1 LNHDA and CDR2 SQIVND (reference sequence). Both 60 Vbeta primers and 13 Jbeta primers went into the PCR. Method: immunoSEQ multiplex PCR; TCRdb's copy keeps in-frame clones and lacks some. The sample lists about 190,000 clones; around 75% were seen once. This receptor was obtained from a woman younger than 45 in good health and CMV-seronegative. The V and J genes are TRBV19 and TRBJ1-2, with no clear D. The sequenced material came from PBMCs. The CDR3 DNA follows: TGTGCCAGTAGTATAATGGCTGGTGGCTATGGCTACACCTTC. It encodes CASSIMAGGYGYTF. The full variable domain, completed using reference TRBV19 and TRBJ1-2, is DGGITQSPKYLFRKEGQNVTLSCEQNLNHDAMYWYRQDPGQGLRLIYYSQIVNDFQKGDIAEGYSVSREKKESFPLTVTSAQKNPTAFYLCASSIMAGGYGYTFGSGTRLTVV.